The 7 T cell receptor beta chains below were found in one sample sequenced in a study of blood T cell repertoires in COVID-19. The protocol was immunoSEQ multiplex PCR, while the TCRdb copy is restricted to in-frame clones and leaves out a portion. The sample consists of 170,000 or so clones, 86% of them appearing once. Sequencing input: peripheral blood. These receptors originate from a man over 45 with active or convalescent COVID-19.

V and J are TRBV6-2 or TRBV6-3 and TRBJ2-5; 7 bases are a match to TRBD1. With 4 bases clipped from V and 1 base from J, the junction kept 6 bases outside the gene matches. Germline V gives CDR1 MNHEY, CDR2 SVGEGT. The CDR3 runs to 15 residues. The CDR3 region is CASSSEGTAQETQYF. For the CDR3, the DNA is TGTGCCAGCAGTTCCGAAGGGACAGCCCAAGAGACCCAGTACTTC.

This clone was counted a single time. CDR3 sequence (DNA): TGTGCCAGCAGCTTAGACTCTGTCAATGAGCAGTTCTTC. It translates to CASSLDSVNEQFF. The J gene is TRBJ2-1, the V gene TRBV7-2; D is undetermined. The length of the CDR3 is 13 residues. Germline CDR1 SGHTA, CDR2 FQGNSA. Trimming took 1 base from V and 6 from J, leaving 7 bases between them.

The rearrangement joins TRBV4-1 to TRBJ1-4; D is perhaps TRBD1 (6 bases). This CDR3 contains 15 residues. The V and J ends lost 7 bases and 7 bases respectively, with 19 bases between them. In germline, CDR1 is MGHRA, CDR2 YSYEKL. CDR3 bases: TGCGCCAGCACCCCTGGGGGCAGTCCGGGTGAAAAACTGTTTTTT. Translation: CASTPGGSPGEKLFF.

The CDR3 bases are TGTGCCAGCAGTTTGTCAGTTGCCTACGAGCAGTACTTC. This gives the protein CASSLSVAYEQYF. The chain uses TRBV12-3 or TRBV12-4 and TRBJ2-7; unclear D gene. V lost 3 bases and J lost 2, with 8 bases in between. This CDR3 has 13 amino acids.

The chain joins TRBV24-1 to TRBJ2-5; 7 bases agree with TRBD1. The V gene's germline CDR1 is KGHDR and CDR2 SFDVKD. This CDR3 spans 17 amino acids. The V segment lost 0 bases and the J segment 2 bases; nucleotides outside the gene matches: 8. CDR3 protein: CATSDLGTETRQETQYF. Here the CDR3 DNA reads TGTGCCACCAGTGATTTGGGGACAGAGACGCGGCAAGAGACCCAGTACTTC.

This chain connects TRBV3-1 (or the pseudogene TRBV3-2) to TRBJ1-2, with 7 bases matching TRBD1. CDR1 is LGHDT and CDR2 is YNNKEL in the germline V gene (reference sequence). Germline trimming cut 5 bases from V and 3 bases from J; bases unmatched to any gene: 6. The CDR3 covers 14 residues. The CDR3 loop reads CASSGRDRYYGYTF. CDR3 sequence (DNA): TGTGCCAGCAGCGGCCGGGACAGATACTATGGCTACACCTTC.

The rearrangement uses TRBV24-1 and TRBJ1-2; a possible D gene is TRBD1 (5 bases). The CDR3 runs 15 residues. The ends were cut back, 3 bases at V and 0 bases at J, with 10 bases in the middle. CDR1 KGHDR and CDR2 SFDVKD come from the germline V gene. CDR3: CATSDPREANYGYTF. As DNA, the CDR3 is TGTGCCACCAGTGATCCCAGGGAAGCTAACTATGGCTACACCTTC.